The 9 T cell receptor beta chains listed next were all sequenced from one sample in a study of T-cell reconstitution after alpha-beta-depleted transplantation in children. The library targeted TCRbeta and was prepared with unique molecular identifiers. TCRdb analysed the PCR reads with MiXCR anew, one entry per CDR3 protein. The data show hundreds of thousands of distinct CDR3 sequences, with around 7.5% seen just once and 5% to 8% held by the top ten. The sample consisted of PBMCs, mostly from graft donor cells, taken 180 days after TCRalphabeta/CD19-depleted stem cell transplant. The receptors come from a male patient younger than 18 who had a stem cell transplant for acute lymphoblastic leukemia, so the T cells may come from the graft donor.

This clonotype came up many times. The chain is built from TRBV28 and TRBJ2-7; D is unclear. Germline CDR1 and CDR2: MDHEN and SYDVKM. The V and J ends lost 5 bases and 4 bases respectively, with 12 bases between them. This CDR3 is 13 amino acids long. In nucleotides, the CDR3 is TGTGCCAGCAGTCCTCTTTCCCCGTACGAGCAGTACTTC. Protein product: CASSPLSPYEQYF.

Ten or more counts support this clonotype. The chain is built from TRBV7-8 and TRBJ2-4; 13 bases agree with TRBD2. The CDR3 sequence is 19 residues long. The germline V gene has CDR1 SGHVS and CDR2 FQNEAQ. J lost 1 base, V lost 2 bases, and 8 bases had no gene match. CDR3 nucleotides: TGTGCCAGCAGCTTACCCACTAGCGGGGGGGCCTTGGCCAAAAACATTCAGTACTTC. It specifies CASSLPTSGGALAKNIQYF.

This clonotype showed up many times. The J gene is TRBJ1-1, the V gene TRBV5-1; D is perhaps TRBD1 (5 bases). From germline, CDR1 is SGHRS and CDR2 YFSETQ. This CDR3 has 19 residues. Trimming took 4 bases from V and 3 from J, leaving 28 bases between them. The CDR3 DNA follows: TGCGCCAGCAGCCCCCGGTTAGGGACCCCGAAATTGGGGCACACTGAAGCTTTCTTT. This translates into CASSPRLGTPKLGHTEAFF.

The J gene is TRBJ1-2, the V gene TRBV18; 8 nucleotides align to TRBD1. Germline trimming cut 3 bases from V and 6 bases from J; bases unmatched to any gene: 6. Germline loops: CDR1 KGHSH, CDR2 LQKENI. The length of the CDR3 is 14 residues. DNA of the CDR3: TGTGCCAGCTCACCCCGAGGGACAGGAGATGGCTACACCTTC. Translating it yields CASSPRGTGDGYTF.

This clonotype occurred many times. This chain uses TRBV5-1 with TRBJ2-7, with 12 bases aligning to TRBD2. The CDR3 length is 16 residues. The germline V gene has CDR1 SGHRS and CDR2 YFSETQ. V gave up 4 bases and J gave up 1 base; unmatched junction bases: 6. CDR3 DNA: TGCGCCAGCAGCCCTCTGACTAGCGGGAGTTCCTACGAGCAGTACTTC. Protein sequence: CASSPLTSGSSYEQYF.

At least ten counts were recorded for this clonotype. The CDR3 loop is CASKVRSTDTQYF. The DNA for the CDR3 is TGTGCCAGCAAGGTTCGGAGCACAGATACGCAGTATTTT. The rearrangement links TRBV28 to TRBJ2-3; the D is unclear. Germline V gene sequence: CDR1 MDHEN, CDR2 SYDVKM. V was trimmed by 7 bases and J by 0 bases, leaving 8 bases between them. CDR3 length: 13 residues. Full variable domain (missing parts from reference TRBV28 and TRBJ2-3): DVKVTQSSRYLVKRTGEKVFLECVQDMDHENMFWYRQDPGLGLRLIYFSYDVKMKEKGDIPEGYSVSREKKERFSLILESASTNQTSMYLCASKVRSTDTQYFGPGTRLTVL.

This clonotype was seen ten or more times. The chain recombines TRBV7-2 with TRBJ1-2; D perhaps matches TRBD1 (6 bases). The CDR3 has 14 residues. CDR1 and CDR2 (germline): SGHTA, FQGNSA. V gave up 4 bases and J gave up 2 bases, with 11 bases separating them. The CDR3 nucleotides read TGTGCCAGCAGCTCCAGGGGCGTAAACTATGGCTACACCTTC. Its translation is CASSSRGVNYGYTF.

The V call is TRBV20-1, the J call TRBJ2-7; 10 bases are a match to TRBD1. This CDR3 has 13 amino acids. From germline, CDR1 is DFQATT and CDR2 SNEGSKA (reference sequence). Trimming took 5 bases from V and 9 from J; bases not matched to a gene: 10. This chain's CDR3 is CSASGTGASWQYF. The CDR3 nucleotides are TGCAGTGCTTCCGGGACAGGGGCGAGTTGGCAGTACTTC.

At least ten counts were recorded for this clonotype. The chain links TRBV13 to TRBJ2-2; 8 bases align to TRBD1. The V gene's germline CDR1 is PRHDT and CDR2 FYEKMQ (reference sequence). V shed 5 bases and J 6 bases; nucleotides not matched to a gene: 8. The CDR3 extends over 15 amino acids. Here the CDR3 reads CASSRQGRIAGELFF. In DNA form, the CDR3 reads TGTGCCAGCAGCCGACAGGGGAGAATTGCCGGGGAGCTGTTTTTT.